One and the same sample provided the 20 T cell receptor beta chains below, sequenced in a study of response to subunit inactivated influenza vaccine. TCRdb analysed the RT-PCR reads with MiXCR anew, one entry per CDR3 protein. The sample has about 170,000 distinct CDR3 sequences; over 9.5% are singletons. This same sample was also taken into another study, of T cells expressing NK-cell markers. Per that paper: What made the TCR beta cDNA was 5'RACE template switching with UMIs.

The sequences come from CD8+ T cells sorted from PBMCs, collected approximately 12 days after vaccination. The receptors originated from a middle-aged man who received an inactivated influenza vaccine.

The chain uses TRBV27 and TRBJ1-1; D may be TRBD1 (5 bases). Germline CDR1 reads MNHEY; CDR2 reads SMNVEV (reference sequence). This CDR3 region has 15 residues. V was pared by 2 bases and J by 3 bases, with 13 bases between. As DNA, the CDR3 is TGTGCCAGCAGTTTAACTTTTCAGGGTTACACTGAAGCTTTCTTT. Translating gives CASSLTFQGYTEAFF.

This sequence joins TRBV6-2 or TRBV6-3 and TRBJ2-5, with D perhaps matching TRBD2 (5 bases). Per the germline V gene, CDR1 is MNHEY and CDR2 is SVGEGT. V was pared by 7 bases and J by 4 bases, with 22 bases between. This CDR3 has 16 residues. The CDR3: CASILTPQIGGETQYF. The CDR3, as DNA: TGTGCCAGCATCCTCACCCCACAGATTGGAGGAGAGACCCAGTACTTC.

The V call is TRBV6-5, the J call TRBJ1-1; the D gene is possibly TRBD1 (5 bases). The CDR3 has 15 residues. Germline CDR1 is MNHEY and CDR2 is SVGAGI. V was pared by 0 bases and J by 3 bases, with 11 bases between. CDR3 amino acids: CASSYSMTVYTEAFF. The CDR3 coding sequence is TGTGCCAGCAGTTACTCGATGACAGTTTACACTGAAGCTTTCTTT.

This sequence joins TRBV4-1 and TRBJ2-5; 12 bases match TRBD2. Germline V gene sequence: CDR1 MGHRA, CDR2 YSYEKL. The CDR3 is made up of 15 amino acids. The trim removed 0 bases at V and 7 bases at J, leaving 3 bases unmatched. CDR3 sequence (DNA): TGCGCCAGCAGCCAAGATCTAGCGGGAGGGGCGACCCAGTACTTC. Its protein is CASSQDLAGGATQYF.

J is TRBJ2-1 and V is TRBV5-6; perhaps TRBD2 as D (5 bases). The CDR3 is made up of 15 amino acids. From germline, CDR1 is SGHDT and CDR2 YYEEEE. V was shortened by 3 bases and J by 9 bases, with 19 bases between the two germline ends. In nucleotides, the CDR3 is TGTGCCAGCAGCTCCCCTGCGAGCGGCCGGCGTGAGCAGTTCTTC. It specifies CASSSPASGRREQFF.

This clonotype was counted ten times or more. The chain uses TRBV29-1 and TRBJ2-1; 9 bases align to TRBD2. CDR1 and CDR2 from the germline V gene are SQVTM and ANQGSEA. The CDR3 length is 14 residues. Unmatched junction bases numbered 11, after V lost 4 bases and J lost 10 bases. Here the CDR3 DNA reads TGCAGCGTTGTTAGCGGGGGTCCCCAGGGAGAGCAGTTCTTC. Its translation is CSVVSGGPQGEQFF.

The chain couples TRBV20-1 to TRBJ2-5; possibly TRBD1 for D (6 bases). Germline CDR1 and CDR2: DFQATT and SNEGSKA (reference sequence). The CDR3 length is 16 residues. Trimming removed 3 bases from V and 1 base from J, with 18 bases in between. DNA for the CDR3: TGCAGTGCTAGTCCCCCCTGGACAGACCTCCAAGAGACCCAGTACTTC. Its protein product is CSASPPWTDLQETQYF.

CDR3 protein: CASSYSTWGSSADTQYF. The CDR3, as DNA: TGTGCCAGCAGTTACTCGACCTGGGGGAGCTCGGCAGATACGCAGTATTTT. V and J are TRBV6-5 and TRBJ2-3; the D call may be TRBD1 or TRBD2 (5 bases each). This CDR3 is 17 amino acids long. In germline, CDR1 is MNHEY, CDR2 SVGAGI. The V and J ends lost 0 bases and 4 bases respectively, with 17 bases between them.

This clonotype was seen a few times. J is TRBJ1-2 and V is TRBV11-1; D is possibly TRBD1 (5 bases). The germline V gene encodes CDR1 SGHAT and CDR2 FQDESV (reference sequence). Deletions cut 0 bases from V and 4 bases from J, with 9 bases between. CDR3 length: 14 residues. CDR3 nucleotides: TGTGCCAGCAGCTTAGCCGGGACGGGCTATGGCTACACCTTC. This translates into CASSLAGTGYGYTF.

This clonotype was counted only a few times. V is TRBV2 and J is TRBJ2-1, with TRBD2 identical over 9 bases. Germline CDR1 is SNHLY and CDR2 is FYNNEI. This CDR3 is 19 amino acids long. Trimming removed 2 bases from V and 2 bases from J; junction bases left unmatched: 13. The CDR3 is CASSESAAGGSRPYNEQFF. The DNA of the CDR3 is TGTGCCAGCAGTGAATCGGCAGCGGGGGGCTCCAGGCCCTACAATGAGCAGTTCTTC.

This chain joins TRBV6-5 and TRBJ2-7, with 8 bases that match TRBD1. With 5 bases clipped from V and 7 bases from J, the junction kept 7 bases outside the gene matches. The CDR3 spans 13 residues. Germline values: CDR1 MNHEY, CDR2 SVGAGI. CDR3 in amino acids: CASSTGQGQEQYF. CDR3 bases: TGTGCCAGCAGTACTGGACAGGGACAGGAGCAGTACTTC.

CDR3 nucleotide sequence: TGCAGTGCCAACGGACTAGCCTTGGGAGAGGGGTGGGCCAAAAACATTCAGTACTTC. Encoded protein: CSANGLALGEGWAKNIQYF. V gene TRBV20-1 combines with J gene TRBJ2-4; TRBD2 agrees at 8 bases. The V gene end was trimmed by 6 bases and the J gene end by 1 base; junction bases not matched to a gene: 20. CDR3 length: 19 residues. Germline CDR1 and CDR2: DFQATT and SNEGSKA (reference sequence).

The table lists this clonotype with a few counts. The rearrangement links TRBV15 to TRBJ1-6, with a tentative D call TRBD1 (5 bases). Trimming pared 3 bases from V and 6 bases from J, leaving 12 bases between. CDR1 is LNHNV, CDR2 YYDKDF, per germline (reference sequence). There are 15 residues in the CDR3. The CDR3 here is CATSSSGTANSPLHF. In DNA, the CDR3 is TGTGCCACCAGCAGCTCCGGGACGGCTAATTCACCCCTCCACTTT.

This clonotype was seen a handful of times. This rearrangement joins TRBV20-1 to TRBJ2-7; 7 bases map to TRBD1. CDR3 length equals 14 residues. V lost 3 bases to trimming and J lost 6 bases; unmatched junction nucleotides: 11. In germline, CDR1 is DFQATT, CDR2 SNEGSKA (reference sequence). This chain's CDR3 is CSARSDRKMGEQYF. The CDR3 bases are TGCAGTGCTAGGTCGGACAGGAAGATGGGCGAGCAGTACTTC.

This clonotype was recorded many times. This sequence joins TRBV4-1 and TRBJ2-5; D may be TRBD2 (5 bases). V lost 0 bases to trimming and J lost 5 bases, with 13 bases between them. The CDR3 is 15 amino acids. Germline CDR1 and CDR2: MGHRA and YSYEKL. The CDR3 is CASSQDPGGWETQYF. CDR3 DNA: TGCGCCAGCAGCCAAGATCCAGGCGGGTGGGAGACCCAGTACTTC.

This clonotype has only a few counts. In nucleotides, the CDR3 is TGCGCCAGCAGCCAGAAGACAGCAGACGACTACCAAGAGACCCAGTACTTC. It translates to CASSQKTADDYQETQYF. The V gene is TRBV4-3, the J gene TRBJ2-5, with D possibly being TRBD1 (5 bases). The V end was cut by 3 bases, the J end by 0 bases, with 17 bases between. Germline CDR1 LGHNA, CDR2 YSLEER. CDR3 size: 17 residues.

This clonotype was picked up many times. The rearrangement links TRBV5-1 to TRBJ2-7; D is unclear. V lost 3 bases and J 6 bases, leaving 10 bases between the germline ends. Germline CDR1 reads SGHRS; CDR2 reads YFSETQ. CDR3 length equals 12 residues. The CDR3 reads CASSSDEVEQYF. The CDR3 DNA sequence: TGCGCCAGCAGCTCGGACGAAGTCGAGCAGTACTTC.

This chain links TRBV7-9 with TRBJ2-7, with a tentative D call TRBD1 (5 bases). The CDR3 consists of 15 residues. V lost 4 bases to trimming and J lost 6 bases, with 19 bases between them. The germline V gene has CDR1 SEHNR and CDR2 FQNEAQ (reference sequence). For the CDR3, the DNA is TGTGCCAGCAGCTACAATCTGGGGCCGCTTTCCGAGCAGTACTTC. Amino acids: CASSYNLGPLSEQYF.

This clonotype was detected a few times. J is TRBJ2-7 and V is TRBV7-9, with D maybe TRBD2 (6 bases). The CDR3 runs 12 residues. Germline assignment: CDR1 SEHNR and CDR2 FQNEAQ (reference sequence). Trimming shortened V by 3 bases and J by 6 bases, and 9 bases separated the two germline ends. The CDR3 DNA is TGTGCCAGCAGCTTCGGGGGAAGCGAGCAGTACTTC. This sequence encodes CASSFGGSEQYF.

The chain uses TRBV28 and TRBJ2-7; the match to TRBD2 covers 10 bases. CDR3 length: 17 amino acids. Trimming cost V 1 base and J 3 bases; bases outside gene matches: 9. CDR1 is MDHEN and CDR2 is SYDVKM in the germline V gene. CDR3: CASSLSLAGASFYEQYF. CDR3 sequence (DNA): TGTGCCAGCAGTTTATCCCTAGCGGGGGCAAGCTTCTACGAGCAGTACTTC. The whole variable domain, remainder taken from reference TRBV28 and TRBJ2-7, is DVKVTQSSRYLVKRTGEKVFLECVQDMDHENMFWYRQDPGLGLRLIYFSYDVKMKEKGDIPEGYSVSREKKERFSLILESASTNQTSMYLCASSLSLAGASFYEQYFGPGTRLTVT.